The clone carrying this T cell receptor (beta chain) was recorded a few times. This entry comes from a study of T cells in Graves' hyperthyroidism and ophthalmopathy. This CDR3 is built from 17 residues. Between the trimmed V and J ends, which lost 0 bases and 1 base, there was a span of 14 bases. CDR1 MNHEY and CDR2 SVGAGI come from the germline V gene. Amplification targeted TCR beta CDR3 regions from RNA transcripts. The primer set for the first-round RT-PCR of the TCR CDR3 was HTBI. MiXCR, applied by TCRdb to the multiplex PCR reads, yields one record per CDR3 protein. The sample yields a few hundred thousand distinct CDR3 sequences, approximately 15% seen once. Newly diagnosed hyperthyroidism, duration under 2 months, in patients aged 18 to 65.

V is TRBV6-5 and J is TRBJ2-3; TRBD1 is a possible D gene (5 bases). The source material was blood. The sequence derives from a woman in her twenties or thirties with Graves' hyperthyroidism. For the CDR3, the DNA is TGTGCCAGCAGTTACTCGATTCTCAGGGTTGGCACAGATACGCAGTATTTT. It codes for CASSYSILRVGTDTQYF.